This TCR beta chain is drawn from a study of glioma-infiltrating T cells after dendritic cell vaccination listed by TCRdb under 2016. Notes on the research overall: Of the approximately 15 glioblastoma patients in the cohort, all drawn from Phase I and II dendritic cell vaccination trials, 9 were newly diagnosed and 6 had recurrent disease. To make the vaccine, monocyte-derived dendritic cells were cultured for under 9 days with IL-4 and GM-CSF and then pulsed overnight with autologous tumor lysate. Patients received three intradermal dendritic cell vaccine injections at biweekly intervals in the arm below the axilla. Survival after dendritic cell vaccination was correlated with TCR sequencing metrics, such as TIL content and the overlap between tumor and blood repertoires. In glioblastoma patients vaccinated with dendritic cells, deep sequencing of TCR beta CDR3 regions served to measure tumor-infiltrating lymphocyte content and to compare repertoires between tumor and blood. Between the early 2000s and the early 2010s, the patients were given dendritic cell vaccination pulsed with autologous tumor lysate. Broader findings and caveats from the paper: The cohort was small and heterogeneous, only a few patients had full blood and tumor sets, and even fewer had initial-recurrent tumor pairs. Higher estimated pretreatment TIL content predicted longer time to progression and overall survival after dendritic cell vaccination. No direct relationship between TCR clonality and survival was found, suggesting that a diverse polyclonal response may matter. The response model built on TCR overlap across three groups was characterized as speculative, with prospective validation still needed.

To note about this clone: Its antigen is unknown. No much larger clonotype is one base removed from it; base qualities were not supplied.

Patients were selected for having adequate residual fresh-frozen tumor tissue and more than two years of available survival data. An isocitrate dehydrogenase mutation was not carried by any of the glioblastoma patients, although molecular status was otherwise variable. PBMC were collected before vaccination, two weeks after the third vaccination, and at tumor progression if progression occurred. Genomic DNA was extracted with the Qiagen DNeasy Blood extraction Kit. The immunoSEQ assay amplified TCRB CDR3 regions from about 2 micrograms of genomic DNA, or from all available DNA when less than that amount was available. The multiplex PCR relied on 60 forward primers for TCR V beta segments and 13 reverse primers for J beta segments. To estimate reads per starting template, synthetic control templates were spiked into each sample at limiting dilution. The Illumina HiSeq System generated 87 bp sequencing reads. The original methods were these. PCR and sequencing errors were removed by a nearest neighbor algorithm that merged closely related sequences. TCR overlap was measured as the percentage of unique tumor TCR beta sequences that were also present in the peripheral blood of the same patient. The table comes from immuneACCESS by way of TCRdb, which keeps in-frame sequences with V and J called. Part of the clones is missing from these tables; in studies checked, under half for an unresolved V gene and the rest for unknown reasons. V and J calls and clone size come straight from that table; D and trimming were deduced from the DNA. Counted in this sample were roughly 83,000 clones; around 84% of them appeared once. The ten largest clones capture less than 20% of the sample.

This receptor was taken from a human donor with glioblastoma. The sequenced sample was blood, obtained before dendritic cell vaccination.

The sequence in DNA is TGTGCCAGCAGTGAAACGGCGGGAGGCTACGAGCAGTACTTC. It specifies CASSETAGGYEQYF. The receptor chain draws on TRBV6-1 and TRBJ2-7; 8 nucleotides in the junction match TRBD2. V has 2 bases trimmed and J has 3 bases trimmed; junction bases matching no gene number 3. According to the germline V gene, CDR1 reads MNHNS and CDR2 reads SASEGT. Spanning cysteine to phenylalanine, the CDR3 consists of 14 amino acids. Only CDR3 DNA is held: 42 bases, read in frame from base 1.